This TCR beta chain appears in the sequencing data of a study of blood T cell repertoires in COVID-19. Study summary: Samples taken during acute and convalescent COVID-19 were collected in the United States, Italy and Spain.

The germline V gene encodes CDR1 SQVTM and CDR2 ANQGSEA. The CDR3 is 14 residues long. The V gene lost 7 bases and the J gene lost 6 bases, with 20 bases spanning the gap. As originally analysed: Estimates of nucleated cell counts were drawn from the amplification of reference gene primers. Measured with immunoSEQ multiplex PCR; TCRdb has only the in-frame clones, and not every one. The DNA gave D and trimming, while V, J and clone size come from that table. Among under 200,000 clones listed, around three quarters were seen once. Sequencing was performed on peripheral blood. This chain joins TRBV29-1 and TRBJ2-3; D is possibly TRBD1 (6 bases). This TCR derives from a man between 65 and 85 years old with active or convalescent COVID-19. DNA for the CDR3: TGCAGCGCCCCGGACAGACTTACGCGGGATACGCAGTATTTT. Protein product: CSAPDRLTRDTQYF.